Sequencing of this T cell receptor beta chain was carried out in a study of blood T cell repertoires in COVID-19. In germline, CDR1 is LNHDA, CDR2 SQIVND (reference sequence). V lost 1 base and J 2 bases, leaving 12 bases between the germline ends. The CDR3 runs 16 residues. A remark on this clone: The sample contains more than one DNA sequence encoding this CDR3.

Produced via immunoSEQ multiplex PCR; TCRdb's table is partial and in-frame only. The sample has approximately 150,000 clones, approximately 80% seen once. The sequenced sample was PBMCs or T cells enriched from blood (not recorded which). The sequence was collected from a man between 45 and 60 years old who had recovered from COVID-19. This rearrangement joins TRBV19 to TRBJ1-5, with a tentative D call TRBD1 (6 bases). In nucleotides, the CDR3 is TGTGCCAGTAGTATAGGCGGCAGGGGAGGCAATCAGCCCCAGCATTTT. Protein: CASSIGGRGGNQPQHF. The full variable domain, in which reference TRBV19 and TRBJ1-5 provide the parts outside the CDR3, is DGGITQSPKYLFRKEGQNVTLSCEQNLNHDAMYWYRQDPGQGLRLIYYSQIVNDFQKGDIAEGYSVSREKKESFPLTVTSAQKNPTAFYLCASSIGGRGGNQPQHFGDGTRLSIL.